The clone carrying this T cell receptor beta chain was found a few times. Its specificity is unknown. Trimming took 6 bases from V and 3 from J; bases not matched to a gene: 10. CDR3 length: 15 amino acids. CDR1 is LGHNA and CDR2 is YNFKEQ in the germline V gene. The data belong to a study of cytomegalovirus exposure and HLA in healthy donors. PCR amplification relied on 60 Vbeta primers (plus 13 Jbeta primers). Clones were sequenced by immunoSEQ multiplex PCR, and TCRdb holds only the in-frame ones, with some missing. The repertoire holds 130,000 or so clones, more than 60% seen once, with 2.1% in the top ten. General study points: Across donors, sequencing depth was assumed by presence/absence analyses to be roughly uniform. The authors enumerated some 170 TCR beta chains as linked to cytomegalovirus. Productive status was seen about 90% or about 30% of the time for most TCR beta V segments in an earlier analysis.

The sequence derives from a woman aged 40-49 years in good health and CMV-seropositive. Sequenced: PBMCs. V and J are TRBV4-2 and TRBJ2-7; 8 bases align to TRBD2. For the CDR3, the DNA is TGTGCCAGCAGAAAGACTAGCGCGGTTCTCTACGAGCAGTACTTC. Protein sequence: CASRKTSAVLYEQYF.